The present T cell receptor beta chain was sequenced within a study of T cell responses to AZD1222 COVID-19 vaccine. Study details: Both about-4-week and about-12-week second-dose recipients were combined. Study outcomes and limitations: Most donors were white British and more were female, and clonal diversity was possibly underestimated. Without day 14 samples, only post-peak T cell repertoires were studied.

To note about this clone: As yet, its antigen is unknown.

The ends were cut back, 2 bases at V and 3 bases at J, with 16 bases in the middle. From germline, CDR1 is LNHDA and CDR2 SQIVND (reference sequence). The CDR3 loop spans 16 amino acids. Clones were read by immunoSEQ multiplex PCR, and TCRdb kept only the in-frame ones, dropping some. Among 110,000 to 150,000 clones listed, approximately 83% were seen once. The TCR comes from an adult in good health. The rearrangement uses TRBV19 and TRBJ1-2; D is unclear. The source was peripheral blood, collected on day 0 of AZD1222 vaccination. The CDR3 sequence is CASSILRRAPDYGYTF. CDR3 sequence (DNA): TGTGCCAGTAGTATACTTAGAAGGGCTCCCGACTATGGCTACACCTTC. The complete variable domain, with remaining parts taken from reference TRBV19 and TRBJ1-2, reads DGGITQSPKYLFRKEGQNVTLSCEQNLNHDAMYWYRQDPGQGLRLIYYSQIVNDFQKGDIAEGYSVSREKKESFPLTVTSAQKNPTAFYLCASSILRRAPDYGYTFGSGTRLTVV.